This TCR beta chain was captured by sequencing in a study of beta chain features in type 1 diabetes. About the research overall: Over all samples combined, 107,917,701 sorted cells were examined. Study-level points and caveats: Lower insertion and higher deletion counts appeared at VDJ junctions in type 1 diabetes patients. Patients with Type 1 diabetes showed moderately but significantly shorter TCRB CDR3s in all four CD4+ subsets.

Investigators reverse transcribed all isolated RNA, so they sequenced expressed TCRB transcripts. Using immunoSEQ multiplex PCR, the repertoire was profiled, and TCRdb retains in-frame clones only, with some absent. The table includes 130,000 or so clones, approximately 10% detected once. The CDR3 is 15 residues long. Looked up from germline, CDR1 is LNHNV and CDR2 is YYDKDF (reference sequence). J was trimmed by 10 bases and V by 3 bases; bases with no gene match: 7. On this clone: Its antigen remains unidentified.

The TCR was taken from a man aged 30-40 years with type 1 diabetes. Sample: central memory CD4+ T cells from blood. The V and J genes are TRBV15 and TRBJ1-6; TRBD1 agrees at 9 bases. The CDR3 spells CATSREQGAGSPLHF. DNA for the CDR3: TGTGCCACCAGCAGGGAACAGGGGGCAGGATCACCCCTCCACTTT.